This T cell receptor beta chain was recovered during a study of Ad26.COV2.S vaccination and SARS-CoV-2 variants. The CDR3 loop spans 18 amino acids. The V and J ends lost 0 bases and 3 bases, in that order; junction bases with no gene match: 11. Germline assignment: CDR1 LNHNV and CDR2 YYDKDF (reference sequence). TCRdb's table, derived via immunoSEQ multiplex PCR, lists solely in-frame clones and lacks some. In the table there are around 400,000 clones, about 89% of which are singletons. Notes on this clone: Its specificity is not known.

Treatment in this sample: about 20 received Ad26.COV2.S at low or high dose, single or two shots; about 5 received placebo; per-sample allocation not given. Day 63 after the first injection of vaccine or placebo was the sampling time. Spike of the Wuhan-strain SARS-CoV-2 was expressed by an Ad26 vector, which formed the vaccine. Study-level results: Vaccinated individuals (as opposed to placebo recipients) had higher spike-specific TCR breadth.

V and J are TRBV15 and TRBJ2-4; TRBD2 aligns across 7 bases. The TCR sequence derives from a person aged 18-60 years who received the Ad26.COV2.S COVID-19 vaccine or a placebo. Sequences were derived from peripheral blood, sampled in a trial of Ad26.COV2.S vaccine versus placebo. CDR3 residues: CATSRDDGRVRGKNIQYF. The CDR3 DNA reads as TGTGCCACCAGCAGAGATGATGGGAGGGTTCGGGGCAAAAACATTCAGTACTTC.